These T cell receptor beta chains were read from a single sample in a study of T cells in Graves' hyperthyroidism and ophthalmopathy. TCRdb independently ran MiXCR on the multiplex PCR reads; one entry per CDR3 protein. The sample yields hundreds of thousands of distinct CDR3 sequences, less than 15% seen once. Sequenced sample: blood. The source of these receptors is a woman between 18 and 30 years old with Graves' hyperthyroidism. The CDR3 runs from the conserved cysteine through the conserved F or W. A D gene is named only where the DNA matches it firmly. Clone size is shown for a subset of rows, as once, few, many or a class of expanded clone.

V gene: TRBV20-1; CDR3 length: 10; clone size: .; J gene: TRBJ2-7; D gene: .; CDR3 DNA: TGCAGTGCTACCGACTACGAGCAGTACTTC; CDR3 protein: CSATDYEQYF
V gene: TRBV25-1; CDR3 length: 17; clone size: .; J gene: TRBJ1-6; D gene: .; CDR3 DNA: TGTGCCAGCAGTCCGCCAGCGGTTGGCACCTATAATTCACCCCTCCACTTT; CDR3 protein: CASSPPAVGTYNSPLHF
V gene: TRBV12-3/TRBV12-4; CDR3 length: 13; clone size: many; J gene: TRBJ1-1; D gene: .; CDR3 DNA: TGTGCCAGCAGGCGTTCGGAGGACACTGAAGCTTTCTTT; CDR3 protein: CASRRSEDTEAFF
V gene: TRBV4-2; CDR3 length: 15; clone size: many; J gene: TRBJ2-7; D gene: TRBD1; CDR3 DNA: TGTGCCAGCAGCCAGGCCGGGACAGGAGCCTACGAGCAGTACTTC; CDR3 protein: CASSQAGTGAYEQYF
V gene: TRBV9; CDR3 length: 16; clone size: .; J gene: TRBJ2-6; D gene: TRBD1; CDR3 DNA: TGTGCCAGCAGCGTAAATCTGGGGCAGGGGGCCCTCGTCCTGACTTTC; CDR3 protein: CASSVNLGQGALVLTF
V gene: TRBV15; CDR3 length: 15; clone size: many; J gene: TRBJ2-7; D gene: .; CDR3 DNA: TGTGCCACCAGCTTAAACCCGGGGACACTCTACGAGCAGTACTTC; CDR3 protein: CATSLNPGTLYEQYF
V gene: TRBV4-1; CDR3 length: 13; clone size: .; J gene: TRBJ2-7; D gene: .; CDR3 DNA: TGCGCCAGCAGCCAAGAGGGCGGAACCGGGCAGTACTTC; CDR3 protein: CASSQEGGTGQYF
V gene: TRBV27; CDR3 length: 16; clone size: many; J gene: TRBJ2-3; D gene: .; CDR3 DNA: TGTGCCAGCAGTTTAAGGGGGAGGACTAGCACAGATACGCAGTATTTT; CDR3 protein: CASSLRGRTSTDTQYF
V gene: TRBV7-9; CDR3 length: 15; clone size: many; J gene: TRBJ2-7; D gene: .; CDR3 DNA: TGTGCCAGCAGTTCTATCGGACAGAAGGACTACGAGCAGTACTTC; CDR3 protein: CASSSIGQKDYEQYF
V gene: TRBV4-1; CDR3 length: 14; clone size: many; J gene: TRBJ1-2; D gene: .; CDR3 DNA: TGCGCCAGCAACCCAGCGGGGCAGTTCTATGGCTACACCTTC; CDR3 protein: CASNPAGQFYGYTF
V gene: TRBV6-2/TRBV6-3; CDR3 length: 16; clone size: many; J gene: TRBJ2-7; D gene: TRBD1; CDR3 DNA: TGTGCCACCCCATGGGACAGAGGACAGGGGGCGTTCGAGCAGTACTTC; CDR3 protein: CATPWDRGQGAFEQYF
V gene: TRBV6-1; CDR3 length: 14; clone size: many; J gene: TRBJ1-2; D gene: TRBD1; CDR3 DNA: TGTGCCAGCAGCGACAGGGTAACTGGCTATGGCTACACCTTC; CDR3 protein: CASSDRVTGYGYTF
V gene: TRBV7-2; CDR3 length: 14; clone size: many; J gene: TRBJ2-3; D gene: .; CDR3 DNA: TGTGCCAGCAGCTTAGCGACGGTCACAGATACGCAGTATTTT; CDR3 protein: CASSLATVTDTQYF
V gene: TRBV6-1; CDR3 length: 17; clone size: .; J gene: TRBJ1-4; D gene: .; CDR3 DNA: TGTGCCAGCAGCCAAGAATGGAGAGTTGCAACTAATGAAAAACTGTTTTTT; CDR3 protein: CASSQEWRVATNEKLFF
V gene: TRBV5-8; CDR3 length: 11; clone size: .; J gene: TRBJ1-1; D gene: .; CDR3 DNA: TGTGCCAGCAGGGCGGCGAAAGAAGCTTTCTTT; CDR3 protein: CASRAAKEAFF
V gene: TRBV2; CDR3 length: 14; clone size: many; J gene: TRBJ2-7; D gene: .; CDR3 DNA: TGTGCCAGCAGTGCCACGCAGGGGACGGGCGAGCAGTACTTC; CDR3 protein: CASSATQGTGEQYF
V gene: TRBV6-2/TRBV6-3; CDR3 length: 16; clone size: many; J gene: TRBJ2-5; D gene: TRBD2; CDR3 DNA: TGTGCCAGCAGTTACGGCACTAGCGGGAGGAGGGAGACCCAGTACTTC; CDR3 protein: CASSYGTSGRRETQYF
V gene: TRBV10-2; CDR3 length: 10; clone size: few; J gene: TRBJ2-5; D gene: .; CDR3 DNA: TGCGCCAGCAGTGATGGCCAACAGTACTTC; CDR3 protein: CASSDGQQYF
V gene: TRBV7-2; CDR3 length: 15; clone size: many; J gene: TRBJ1-2; D gene: .; CDR3 DNA: TGTGCCAGCAGCTTAGGGCCAGGGTACGTGTATGGCTACACCTTC; CDR3 protein: CASSLGPGYVYGYTF
V gene: TRBV10-3; CDR3 length: 14; clone size: many; J gene: TRBJ2-3; D gene: .; CDR3 DNA: TGTGCCATCTCCGGGGCCTCTAGCACAGATACGCAGTATTTT; CDR3 protein: CAISGASSTDTQYF
V gene: TRBV12-3/TRBV12-4; CDR3 length: 13; clone size: .; J gene: TRBJ2-3; D gene: .; CDR3 DNA: TGTGCCAGCAGACGGGACCATAAGGATACGCAGTATTTT; CDR3 protein: CASRRDHKDTQYF
V gene: TRBV20-1; CDR3 length: 11; clone size: many; J gene: TRBJ2-3; D gene: .; CDR3 DNA: TGCAGTGCTAGAGATCAAGATACGCAGTATTTT; CDR3 protein: CSARDQDTQYF
V gene: TRBV5-1; CDR3 length: 17; clone size: .; J gene: TRBJ2-6; D gene: TRBD1; CDR3 DNA: TGCGCCAGCAGCAACACCGGGACAGGCTCTGGGGCCAACGTCCTGACTTTC; CDR3 protein: CASSNTGTGSGANVLTF
V gene: TRBV20-1; CDR3 length: 10; clone size: many; J gene: TRBJ2-7; D gene: .; CDR3 DNA: TGCAGCGCAGGGTCCTACGAGCAGTACTTC; CDR3 protein: CSAGSYEQYF
V gene: TRBV20-1; CDR3 length: 13; clone size: .; J gene: TRBJ2-7; D gene: .; CDR3 DNA: TGCAGTGCTAGGGGGGGGGGCAGCTACGAGCAGTACTTC; CDR3 protein: CSARGGGSYEQYF
V gene: TRBV9; CDR3 length: 16; clone size: few; J gene: TRBJ2-6; D gene: .; CDR3 DNA: TGTGCCAGCAGCTATGATTTAGCAACTGGGGCCAACGTCCTGACTTTC; CDR3 protein: CASSYDLATGANVLTF
V gene: TRBV4-1; CDR3 length: 15; clone size: few; J gene: TRBJ2-7; D gene: .; CDR3 DNA: TGCGCCAGCAGCCACCGGGACACCTGGACCTACGAGCAGTACTTC; CDR3 protein: CASSHRDTWTYEQYF
V gene: TRBV7-2; CDR3 length: 14; clone size: many; J gene: TRBJ1-5; D gene: TRBD1; CDR3 DNA: TGTGCCAGCAGTTCCTCGACAGGGAATCAGCCCCAGCATTTT; CDR3 protein: CASSSSTGNQPQHF
V gene: TRBV2; CDR3 length: 13; clone size: .; J gene: TRBJ1-3; D gene: .; CDR3 DNA: TGTGCCAGCAGTGATTCCAGGTTTGACACCATATATTTT; CDR3 protein: CASSDSRFDTIYF
V gene: TRBV27; CDR3 length: 15; clone size: many; J gene: TRBJ1-4; D gene: .; CDR3 DNA: TGTGCCAGCATGAGACAGGTCCACCCTTATGAAAAACTGTTTTTT; CDR3 protein: CASMRQVHPYEKLFF
V gene: TRBV9; CDR3 length: 13; clone size: few; J gene: TRBJ1-5; D gene: .; CDR3 DNA: TGTGCCAGCAGCGTAGGGGTGGGTGAGCCCCAGCATTTT; CDR3 protein: CASSVGVGEPQHF
V gene: TRBV7-3; CDR3 length: 15; clone size: many; J gene: TRBJ2-1; D gene: .; CDR3 DNA: TGTGCCAGCAGCTTAATGGCGAGCTCCTACAATGAGCAGTTCTTC; CDR3 protein: CASSLMASSYNEQFF
V gene: TRBV6-2/TRBV6-3; CDR3 length: 16; clone size: many; J gene: TRBJ2-5; D gene: .; CDR3 DNA: TGTGCCAGCAGTCCCTCTATACGATCTGGGGGAGAGACCCAGTACTTC; CDR3 protein: CASSPSIRSGGETQYF
V gene: TRBV12-3/TRBV12-4; CDR3 length: 14; clone size: many; J gene: TRBJ2-3; D gene: .; CDR3 DNA: TGTGCCAGCAGTTTAGGGCTAGAGACCCATACGCAGTATTTT; CDR3 protein: CASSLGLETHTQYF
V gene: TRBV24-1; CDR3 length: 13; clone size: many; J gene: TRBJ2-1; D gene: .; CDR3 DNA: TGTGCCACCAGTGATGAATGGGACGATGAGCAGTTCTTC; CDR3 protein: CATSDEWDDEQFF
V gene: TRBV7-2; CDR3 length: 14; clone size: many; J gene: TRBJ2-5; D gene: .; CDR3 DNA: TGTGCCAGCAGCACACAGGGTAATCAAGAGACCCAGTACTTC; CDR3 protein: CASSTQGNQETQYF
V gene: TRBV5-1; CDR3 length: 15; clone size: .; J gene: TRBJ2-5; D gene: .; CDR3 DNA: TGCGCCAGCAGCTTGGTTTTACAGGGCGGAGAGACCCAGTACTTC; CDR3 protein: CASSLVLQGGETQYF
V gene: TRBV7-9; CDR3 length: 12; clone size: few; J gene: TRBJ1-2; D gene: TRBD1; CDR3 DNA: TGTGCCAGCCAGGGGGGGAACTATGGCTACACCTTC; CDR3 protein: CASQGGNYGYTF
V gene: TRBV10-3; CDR3 length: 19; clone size: few; J gene: TRBJ2-2; D gene: TRBD2; CDR3 DNA: TGTGCCATCAGTGGTGAAGGGACTAGCTTTCCCATCGCCACCGGGGAGCTGTTTTTT; CDR3 protein: CAISGEGTSFPIATGELFF
V gene: TRBV12-3/TRBV12-4; CDR3 length: 15; clone size: many; J gene: TRBJ1-4; D gene: .; CDR3 DNA: TGTGCCAGCAGCCGGACAACAGCAACTAATGAAAAACTGTTTTTT; CDR3 protein: CASSRTTATNEKLFF
V gene: TRBV30; CDR3 length: 14; clone size: many; J gene: TRBJ1-5; D gene: TRBD1; CDR3 DNA: TGTGCCTGGAGTGAGGGGGCGGGCAATCAGCCCCAGCATTTT; CDR3 protein: CAWSEGAGNQPQHF
V gene: TRBV3-1; CDR3 length: 13; clone size: .; J gene: TRBJ2-7; D gene: .; CDR3 DNA: TGTGCCAGCAGCCCAAACCAAGATGGCGAGCAGTACTTC; CDR3 protein: CASSPNQDGEQYF
V gene: TRBV7-2; CDR3 length: 17; clone size: many; J gene: TRBJ1-6; D gene: TRBD1; CDR3 DNA: TGTGCCAGCAGCTTAGTCAGGACAGGGGGCTTTGGGTCACCCCTCCACTTT; CDR3 protein: CASSLVRTGGFGSPLHF
V gene: TRBV7-2; CDR3 length: 16; clone size: many; J gene: TRBJ1-4; D gene: .; CDR3 DNA: TGTGCCAGCAGCTTACTCGGACAGACAACTAATGAAAAACTGTTTTTT; CDR3 protein: CASSLLGQTTNEKLFF
V gene: TRBV3-1; CDR3 length: 13; clone size: many; J gene: TRBJ2-2; D gene: .; CDR3 DNA: TGTGCCAGCAGCCAATTCAACACCGGGGAGCTGTTTTTT; CDR3 protein: CASSQFNTGELFF